This TCR beta chain was sequenced for a study of control samples from healthy donors and cancer patients. V was pared by 3 bases and J by 2 bases, with 10 bases of the junction left unmatched. Looked up from germline, CDR1 is SGHAT and CDR2 is FQNNGV. The CDR3 spans 17 residues. Sequencing used immunoSEQ multiplex PCR; TCRdb keeps in-frame clones, though not all of them. The data hold around 140,000 clones, with 92% observed a single time. Sequencing was carried out using blood. The chain couples TRBV11-2 to TRBJ2-5, with 9 bases aligning to TRBD1. The origin of this receptor is a woman between 45 and 65 years old in good health. The CDR3 nucleotides read TGTGCCAGCAGCTTCATCTACAGGGGGCGAGGGCAAGAGACCCAGTACTTC. Residues: CASSFIYRGRGQETQYF.